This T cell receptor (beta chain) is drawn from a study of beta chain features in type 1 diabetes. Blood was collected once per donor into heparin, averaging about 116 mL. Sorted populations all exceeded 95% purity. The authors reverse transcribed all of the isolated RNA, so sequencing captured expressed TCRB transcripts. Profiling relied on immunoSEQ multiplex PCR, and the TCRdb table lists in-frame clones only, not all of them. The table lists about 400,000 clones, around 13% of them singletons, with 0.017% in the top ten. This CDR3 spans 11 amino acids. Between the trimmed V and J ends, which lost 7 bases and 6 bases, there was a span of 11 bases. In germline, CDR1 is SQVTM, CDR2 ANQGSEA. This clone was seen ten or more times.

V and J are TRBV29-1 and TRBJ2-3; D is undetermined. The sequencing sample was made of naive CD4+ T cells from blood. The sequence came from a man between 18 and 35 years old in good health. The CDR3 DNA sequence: TGCAGCGCTATCCGTCCGGATACGCAGTATTTT. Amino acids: CSAIRPDTQYF.